This T cell receptor (beta chain) appears in the sequencing data of a study of blood T cell repertoires in COVID-19. The assay was immunoSEQ multiplex PCR, and TCRdb's table has in-frame clones only and misses some. The sample records roughly 350,000 clones, around 87% being singletons. Seattle cases were enrolled at active infection and followed longitudinally. The sequence was obtained from a woman aged 30 to 39 with COVID-19, enrolled during active disease. The source material was peripheral blood.

The CDR3 is CASSSRTSGGADTQYF. DNA of the CDR3: TGTGCCAGCAGCTCCAGGACTAGCGGGGGCGCAGATACGCAGTATTTT. The genes are TRBV7-2 and TRBJ2-3; 13 bases map to TRBD2. J gave up 4 bases and V 4 bases, and 5 bases lay outside the gene matches. The length of the CDR3 is 16 residues. The germline V gene encodes CDR1 SGHTA and CDR2 FQGNSA. Supplemented by reference TRBV7-2 and TRBJ2-3, the full variable domain reads GAGVSQSPSNKVTEKGKDVELRCDPISGHTALYWYRQSLGQGLEFLIYFQGNSAPDKSGLPSDRFSAERTGGSVSTLTIQRTQQEDSAVYLCASSSRTSGGADTQYFGPGTRLTVL.